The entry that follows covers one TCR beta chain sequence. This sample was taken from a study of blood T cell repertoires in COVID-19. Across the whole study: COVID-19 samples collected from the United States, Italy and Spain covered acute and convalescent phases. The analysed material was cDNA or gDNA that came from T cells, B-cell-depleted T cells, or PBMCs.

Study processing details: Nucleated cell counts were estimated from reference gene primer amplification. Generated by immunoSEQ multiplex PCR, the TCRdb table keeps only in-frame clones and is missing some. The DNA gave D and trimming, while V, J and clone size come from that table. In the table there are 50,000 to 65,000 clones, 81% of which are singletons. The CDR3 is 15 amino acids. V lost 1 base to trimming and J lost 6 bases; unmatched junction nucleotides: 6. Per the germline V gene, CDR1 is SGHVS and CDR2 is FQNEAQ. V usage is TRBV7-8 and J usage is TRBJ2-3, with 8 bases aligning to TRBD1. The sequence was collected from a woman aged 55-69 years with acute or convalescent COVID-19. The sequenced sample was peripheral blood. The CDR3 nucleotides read TGTGCCAGCAGCTTAGGGACAGGGCCCTCGGATACGCAGTATTTT. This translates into CASSLGTGPSDTQYF.